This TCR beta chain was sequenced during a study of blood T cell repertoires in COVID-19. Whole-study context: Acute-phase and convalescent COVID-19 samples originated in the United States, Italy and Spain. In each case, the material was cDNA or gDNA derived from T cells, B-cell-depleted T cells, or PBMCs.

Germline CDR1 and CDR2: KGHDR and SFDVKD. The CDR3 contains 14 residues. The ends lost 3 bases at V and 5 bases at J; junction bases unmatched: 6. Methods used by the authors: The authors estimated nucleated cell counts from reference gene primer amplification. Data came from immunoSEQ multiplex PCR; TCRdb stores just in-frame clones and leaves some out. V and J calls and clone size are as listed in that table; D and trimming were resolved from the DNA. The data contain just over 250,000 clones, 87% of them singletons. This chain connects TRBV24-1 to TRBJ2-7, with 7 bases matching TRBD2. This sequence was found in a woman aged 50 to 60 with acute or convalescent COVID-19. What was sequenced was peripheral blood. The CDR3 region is CATSDSGRGDEQYF. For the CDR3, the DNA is TGTGCCACCAGTGATAGTGGGAGGGGAGACGAGCAGTACTTC.